This T cell receptor beta chain was captured by sequencing in a study of OX40 agonist ivuxolimab in advanced cancers. Overall study: Among those enrolled, mean age was about 63 years (range roughly 20 to 85) and 70% to 85% were male.

The ends were cut back, 1 base at V and 12 bases at J, with 7 bases in the middle. Germline loops: CDR1 SGHTA, CDR2 FQGNSA. This CDR3 comprises 12 residues. Study-level points and caveats: More expanded clones were found, on average, in CD8+ than in CD4+ T cells. At 0.1 to 3.0 mg/kg and by week 6, CD4+ and CD8+ T cells in the blood had expanded clonally.

Baseline was the first blood sampling point, followed by cycle 4 day 1 and cycle 7 day 1. There are a few counts of this clone. The antigen is unknown. Profiled with immunoSEQ multiplex PCR; TCRdb holds only in-frame clones, not every one. In the table there are roughly 100,000 clones, around 91% of which are singletons. The J gene is TRBJ1-6, the V gene TRBV7-2, with D possibly TRBD1 on 5 matching bases. This specimen consisted of CD4+ or CD8+ T cells sorted from blood, obtained in a trial of the OX40 agonist ivuxolimab. The sequence was obtained from an adult with an advanced solid tumor such as melanoma, head and neck, liver or kidney cancer. In nucleotides, the CDR3 is TGTGCCAGCAGCTTAGTGGGGGGACCCCTCCACTTT. Residues: CASSLVGGPLHF.